This T cell receptor (beta chain) was observed in a study of cytomegalovirus exposure and HLA in healthy donors. General study results and limits: TCR beta V- and J-gene trimming was later associated with a missense DCLRE1C variant. Confirmation in vitro established that three CMV-associated chains were specific for CMV antigens. Sequencing probably produced one cluster of sequence variants that were highly shared. The authors enumerated over 150 TCR beta chains as linked to cytomegalovirus.

The PCR made use of 60 Vbeta and 13 Jbeta primers. TCRdb's copy holds only in-frame clones and misses some; the assay was immunoSEQ multiplex PCR. The data show around 150,000 clones, with roughly 80% seen just once and about 7% held by the top ten. The CDR3 spans 15 residues. Trimming stripped 3 bases from V and 4 bases from J, with 13 bases between. Germline V gene lookup returns CDR1 KGHSH and CDR2 LQKENI. As to this clone: Antigen: not known.

The chain links TRBV18 to TRBJ1-5; no definite D call. Input material: PBMCs. The sequence was obtained from a woman aged 25-40 years in good health and CMV-seropositive. In DNA form, the CDR3 reads TGTGCCAGCTCACCGAACCAGATTGAAAATCAGCCCCAGCATTTT. It encodes CASSPNQIENQPQHF.